Presented here are 13 T cell receptor beta chains from one specimen sequenced in a study of T cells after posttransplantation cyclophosphamide. Here immunoSEQ multiplex PCR was the method, and the copy in TCRdb shows in-frame clones only, minus some. Here the sample spans thousands of clones, about three quarters being singletons. The sample consisted of memory CD4+ T cells sorted from blood. These receptors originate from a woman in her fifties or sixties in good health and a related stem cell transplant donor.

This clone is labeled as large (0.1 to 1%). The chain has TRBV19 and TRBJ1-5; no clear D. The germline gives CDR1 LNHDA, CDR2 SQIVND (reference sequence). This CDR3 has 13 residues. V was shortened by 4 bases and J by 2 bases, with 6 bases between the two germline ends. DNA of the CDR3: TGTGCCAGTAGTACGGTGGGCAATCAGCCCCAGCATTTT. Its protein is CASSTVGNQPQHF. The full variable domain, rest sourced from reference TRBV19 and TRBJ1-5, is DGGITQSPKYLFRKEGQNVTLSCEQNLNHDAMYWYRQDPGQGLRLIYYSQIVNDFQKGDIAEGYSVSREKKESFPLTVTSAQKNPTAFYLCASSTVGNQPQHFGDGTRLSIL.

This sequence joins TRBV29-1 and TRBJ1-1, with D unresolved. This CDR3 contains 16 residues. V was clipped by 5 bases and J by 1 base, with 20 bases between them. Germline lookup yields CDR1 SQVTM and CDR2 ANQGSEA. The CDR3 nucleotides read TGCAGCGTTCGGGAGACCATCCGATTGGGGAACACTGAAGCTTTCTTT. Encoded protein: CSVRETIRLGNTEAFF.

The rearrangement links TRBV5-4 to TRBJ2-7; TRBD1 is a possible D gene (7 bases). Trimming left V 5 bases short and J 2 bases short, with 14 bases between. The germline gives CDR1 SGHNT, CDR2 YYREEE (reference sequence). The CDR3 sequence is 14 residues long. In nucleotides, the CDR3 is TGTGCCAGCAGGGGCGGGACAGATGCCTACGAGCAGTACTTC. It is translated as CASRGGTDAYEQYF.

CDR3 loop: CASSRRDTEAFF. The CDR3 DNA sequence: TGTGCCAGCTCCAGGAGGGACACTGAAGCTTTCTTT. The chain uses TRBV2 and TRBJ1-1; D is unresolved. Germline CDR1 and CDR2: SNHLY and FYNNEI. V dropped 8 bases and J dropped 3 bases, with 10 bases sitting between them. CDR3 length equals 12 residues.

This rearrangement joins TRBV19 to TRBJ2-3; D is perhaps TRBD2 (7 bases). Trimming stripped 7 bases from V and 5 bases from J, with 22 bases between. CDR1 and CDR2 (germline): LNHDA, SQIVND (reference sequence). The CDR3 runs 16 residues. CDR3 DNA: TGTGCCAGTAATTATGGGGGGGATTGGGGGCAAGATACGCAGTATTTT. It translates to CASNYGGDWGQDTQYF.

The CDR3 reads CASSLFAGEYGYTF. CDR3 sequence (DNA): TGTGCCAGCAGTTTATTCGCAGGGGAGTATGGCTACACCTTC. The rearrangement links TRBV27 to TRBJ1-2, with D perhaps TRBD1 (6 bases). CDR3 length: 14 residues. The germline CDR1 and CDR2 sequences are MNHEY and SMNVEV (reference sequence). Trimming pared 1 base from V and 5 bases from J, leaving 11 bases between.

In the case of this clone: The junction departs from the called germline gene at one end, perhaps through a read error. The rearrangement links TRBV7-3 to TRBJ2-3; 11 nucleotides line up with TRBD2. From germline, CDR1 is SGHTA and CDR2 FQGTGA. This CDR3 is built from 15 residues. The CDR3 region has the DNA TGTGCCAGCAGCGTAACTAGCGGGAGTTCGGATACGCAGTATTTT. Translating it yields CASSVTSGSSDTQYF.

This clone was seen only a few times. The rearrangement joins TRBV28 to TRBJ2-3; no clear D gene. V lost 4 bases, J lost 4 bases, and 18 bases lay in between. The V gene's germline CDR1 is MDHEN and CDR2 SYDVKM. The CDR3 is 16 amino acids. The CDR3 reads CASSYPTGKEADTQYF. The CDR3 region has the DNA TGTGCCAGCAGTTATCCTACTGGAAAAGAGGCAGATACGCAGTATTTT. Full variable domain (outside the CDR3, taken from reference TRBV28 and TRBJ2-3): DVKVTQSSRYLVKRTGEKVFLECVQDMDHENMFWYRQDPGLGLRLIYFSYDVKMKEKGDIPEGYSVSREKKERFSLILESASTNQTSMYLCASSYPTGKEADTQYFGPGTRLTVL.

Worth noting for this clone: Mismatch with germline at one junction end may stem from a read error. The chain carries TRBV6-4 and TRBJ2-7, with D hard to call. CDR1 is MRHNA and CDR2 is SNTAGT in the germline V gene. This CDR3 comprises 8 residues. CDR3 coding DNA: TGTGCCAGCAGGCAGGTACACTTC. It codes for CASRQVHF.

V and J are TRBV28 and TRBJ2-2; D ambiguous. V was cut by 6 bases and J by 1 base, with 6 bases left in between. The length of the CDR3 is 13 residues. Germline-derived CDR1 and CDR2 are MDHEN and SYDVKM. The CDR3 protein is CASRERNTGELFF. The CDR3 nucleotides are TGTGCCAGCAGGGAGCGGAACACCGGGGAGCTGTTTTTT.

The J gene is TRBJ2-3, the V gene TRBV7-9; perhaps TRBD1 as D (6 bases). V gave up 1 base and J gave up 3 bases, with 17 bases separating them. The CDR3 spans 17 residues. Per the germline V gene, CDR1 is SEHNR and CDR2 is FQNEAQ (reference sequence). The CDR3 nucleotides read TGTGCCAGCAGCTTAGGACTACAGGGTGTTAATACAGATACGCAGTATTTT. It encodes CASSLGLQGVNTDTQYF.

The rearrangement uses TRBV7-2 and TRBJ2-7; 10 bases line up with TRBD2. The CDR3 covers 15 residues. V gave up 1 base and J gave up 3 bases; unmatched junction bases: 3. Looked up from germline, CDR1 is SGHTA and CDR2 is FQGNSA. The CDR3 sequence: CASSLVSSGSYEQYF. The CDR3 DNA is TGTGCCAGCAGCTTAGTGTCTAGCGGGAGCTACGAGCAGTACTTC.

The rearrangement links TRBV29-1 to TRBJ1-5; 7 positions agree with TRBD1. Trimming took 4 bases from V and 7 from J; bases not matched to a gene: 13. The CDR3 is made up of 15 amino acids. Germline values: CDR1 SQVTM, CDR2 ANQGSEA. CDR3 in amino acids: CSVGLGQGVDQPQHF. The CDR3 bases are TGCAGCGTTGGTTTGGGGCAGGGGGTGGACCAGCCCCAGCATTTT.